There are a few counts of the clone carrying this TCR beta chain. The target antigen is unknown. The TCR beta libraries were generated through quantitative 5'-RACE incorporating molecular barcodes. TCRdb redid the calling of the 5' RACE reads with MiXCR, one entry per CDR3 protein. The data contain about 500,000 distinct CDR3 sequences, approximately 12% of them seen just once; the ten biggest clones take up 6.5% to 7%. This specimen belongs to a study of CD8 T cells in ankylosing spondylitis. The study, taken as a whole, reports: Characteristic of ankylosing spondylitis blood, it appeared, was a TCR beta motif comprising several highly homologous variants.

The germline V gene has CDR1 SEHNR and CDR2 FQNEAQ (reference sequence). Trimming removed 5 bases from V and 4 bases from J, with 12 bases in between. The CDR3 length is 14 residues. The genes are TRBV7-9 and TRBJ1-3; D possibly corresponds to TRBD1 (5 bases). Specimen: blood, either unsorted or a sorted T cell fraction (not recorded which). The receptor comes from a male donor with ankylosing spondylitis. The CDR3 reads CASSPGFIGNTIYF. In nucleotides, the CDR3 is TGTGCCAGCAGCCCAGGGTTTATCGGAAACACCATATATTTT.